One T cell receptor beta chain is described in this entry. The sample belongs to a study of neurological immune-mediated disorders. The cDNA was generated by 5'RACE with 10-nucleotide random UMIs. TCRdb analysed the 5' RACE reads with MiXCR anew, one entry per CDR3 protein. The sample lists 70,000 to 95,000 distinct CDR3 sequences; approximately 17% were seen once. The CDR3 loop spans 16 amino acids. Germline values: CDR1 SGHRS, CDR2 YFSETQ. Trimming removed 4 bases at V and 5 bases at J, with 21 bases between. The clonotype was recovered from a woman aged 40 to 50 in good health. The sequencing sample was made of PBMCs. V and J are TRBV5-1 and TRBJ1-1; D is possibly TRBD1 (6 bases). In DNA, the CDR3 is TGCGCCAGCAGCGTTATGTCAGGGGACGGACGGACTGAAGCTTTCTTT. Translation: CASSVMSGDGRTEAFF.